A selection of T cell receptor beta chains follows, all from one sample in a study of blood T cells in healthy people across ages. Using its own MiXCR run on the 5' RACE reads, TCRdb lists one record per CDR3 protein. Among 2 million or so distinct CDR3 sequences listed, less than 50% were seen once. Sequenced material: blood. These receptors came from a woman in her thirties or forties in good health. CDR3s include the opening cysteine and the closing phenylalanine or tryptophan. The order of the fields is V gene, clone size, D gene, CDR3 length, J gene, CDR3 DNA, CDR3 protein. A D gene is named only where the DNA matches it firmly. Size is stated for part of the rows, as once, few or many counts, or as a class when the clone is expanded.

V gene: TRBV27
clone size: -
D gene: -
CDR3 length: 17
J gene: TRBJ1-2
CDR3 DNA: TGTGCCAGCAGTCCCTACCCCTCAGTTTCAAGCGGGCATGGCTACACCTTC
CDR3 protein: CASSPYPSVSSGHGYTF

V gene: TRBV9
clone size: -
D gene: TRBD2
CDR3 length: 16
J gene: TRBJ2-1
CDR3 DNA: TGTGCCAGCAGCGCACCGGGACTAGCGGGGTCCAATGAGCAGTTCTTC
CDR3 protein: CASSAPGLAGSNEQFF

V gene: TRBV13
clone size: -
D gene: -
CDR3 length: 14
J gene: TRBJ1-4
CDR3 DNA: TGTGCCAGCAGCCTACGGGGGACGGATGAAAAACTGTTTTTT
CDR3 protein: CASSLRGTDEKLFF

V gene: TRBV5-1
clone size: -
D gene: -
CDR3 length: 14
J gene: TRBJ2-1
CDR3 DNA: TGCGCCAGCAGCGCCAAGGGGAACGACAATGAGCAGTTCTTC
CDR3 protein: CASSAKGNDNEQFF

V gene: TRBV27
clone size: few
D gene: TRBD2
CDR3 length: 17
J gene: TRBJ2-1
CDR3 DNA: TGTGCCAGCAGTACTCCTTCAGCGGGGGGGCCGTTCAATGAGCAGTTCTTC
CDR3 protein: CASSTPSAGGPFNEQFF

V gene: TRBV11-2
clone size: -
D gene: -
CDR3 length: 16
J gene: TRBJ1-2
CDR3 DNA: TGTGCCAGCAGCTTGGGCAACCAAGGGTTTGGAAATGGCTACACCTTC
CDR3 protein: CASSLGNQGFGNGYTF

V gene: TRBV5-1
clone size: few
D gene: -
CDR3 length: 15
J gene: TRBJ2-7
CDR3 DNA: TGCGCCAGCAGCTCGGTTTTGGCTAGTTCCTACGAGCAGTACTTC
CDR3 protein: CASSSVLASSYEQYF

V gene: TRBV9
clone size: -
D gene: TRBD2
CDR3 length: 18
J gene: TRBJ2-1
CDR3 DNA: TGTGCCAGCAGCGTAGTCCAAAGGTCGTGGACTAGCAATGGTGAGCAGTTCTTC
CDR3 protein: CASSVVQRSWTSNGEQFF

V gene: TRBV29-1
clone size: once
D gene: -
CDR3 length: 13
J gene: TRBJ1-5
CDR3 DNA: TGCAGCCGCCAGGGAGGGGTCAATCAGCCCCAGCATTTT
CDR3 protein: CSRQGGVNQPQHF

V gene: TRBV6-2/TRBV6-3
clone size: -
D gene: -
CDR3 length: 14
J gene: TRBJ2-1
CDR3 DNA: TGTGCCAGCCGGCGGGGGCCCTCCTACAATGAGCAGTTCTTC
CDR3 protein: CASRRGPSYNEQFF

V gene: TRBV6-6
clone size: -
D gene: -
CDR3 length: 13
J gene: TRBJ1-2
CDR3 DNA: TGTGCCAGCAGTCCCCCGGGTGTGGAGGGCTACACCTTC
CDR3 protein: CASSPPGVEGYTF